This T cell receptor beta chain was recorded in a study of T cell responses to AZD1222 COVID-19 vaccine. In the study overall: Both about-4-week and about-12-week second-dose recipients were combined. Study-wide points: Donors skewed white British and female; clonal diversity was possibly underestimated. Spike-wide coverage was observed for vaccine-associated CD4 TCRs, with dominant responses at 160-218 and 743-854.

Germline V gene data show CDR1 as MNHEY and CDR2 as SVGAGI. CDR3 length equals 14 residues. The V end was cut by 7 bases, the J end by 2 bases, with 12 bases between. Clones were sequenced by immunoSEQ multiplex PCR, and TCRdb holds only the in-frame ones, with some missing. In the table there are some 150,000 clones, approximately 94% of which are singletons. Comments on this clone: Its matching antigen is unknown.

The sample was peripheral blood, taken on day 0 of AZD1222 vaccination. The TCR comes from an adult in good health. V and J are TRBV6-5 and TRBJ2-1; no reliable D call. The CDR3 DNA reads as TGTGCCAGCAAATGGTCAGGAGCCTACAATGAGCAGTTCTTC. This encodes CASKWSGAYNEQFF.